This T cell receptor beta chain was profiled in a study of cytomegalovirus exposure and HLA in healthy donors. Overall study context: Earlier sequencing of 150 million to 200 million T cells yielded 100 million to 140 million unique TCR beta sequences.

The V gene's germline CDR1 is SEHNR and CDR2 FQNEAQ (reference sequence). V was trimmed by 5 bases and J by 6 bases, leaving 11 bases between them. This CDR3 has 12 amino acids. This clone has only one observation. What it binds is unknown. The PCR was carried out with 60 Vbeta primers and 13 Jbeta primers. Profiling relied on immunoSEQ multiplex PCR, and the TCRdb table lists in-frame clones only, not all of them. The sample records around 200,000 clones, roughly 80% being singletons. Study-level points and caveats: In a later analysis, DRB1 alleles had the most associated TCRs; HLA-C alleles the fewest. In a later analysis, HLA-associated beta chains showed higher expansion and lower generation probabilities than comparable chains. Some V segments, including TRBV6-2 and TRBV6-3, were excluded as indistinguishable.

The rearrangement links TRBV7-9 to TRBJ2-7; weak D call: TRBD1 (5 bases). Sample: PBMCs. The TCR sequence derives from a woman in her 30s in good health and CMV-seropositive. CDR3 DNA sequence: TGTGCCAGCAGCGCCCGACAGATCGAGCAGTACTTC. It is translated as CASSARQIEQYF.